A single sample is the source of the 5 T cell receptor beta chains below, sequenced in a study of T cell repertoires in cytomegalovirus infection. The antigens for these receptors are not known. TCRdb reprocessed the reads with MiXCR, giving one entry per CDR3 protein. The profile shows about 770,000 distinct CDR3 sequences, 25% to 30% of them singletons. The source material was cultured CD8+ T cells from PBMCs, sampled from culture after CMV antigen stimulation. The origin of the receptors is a human donor in good health (CMV status not recorded). Some clones in this sample may be carry-over from other donors' samples.

V gene TRBV4-1 combines with J gene TRBJ2-3; no definite D call. Trimming stripped 4 bases from V and 5 bases from J, with 10 bases between. CDR3 size: 13 residues. Germline values: CDR1 MGHRA, CDR2 YSYEKL. CDR3 bases: TGCGCCAGCAGCCTCTTTAGGGAAGATACGCAGTATTTT. Its translation is CASSLFREDTQYF.

V gene TRBV10-3 combines with J gene TRBJ1-4, with D possibly being TRBD1 (5 bases). In germline, CDR1 is ENHRY, CDR2 SYGVKD. The V and J ends lost 2 bases and 6 bases respectively, with 10 bases between them. The CDR3 is made up of 14 amino acids. CDR3 bases: TGTGCCATCAGTGAGCAGGGAGAGGATGAAAAACTGTTTTTT. As protein: CAISEQGEDEKLFF.

This clonotype showed up just once. The chain combines TRBV7-1 with TRBJ2-1, with 7 bases lining up with TRBD2. TRBV7-1 is known as an ORF, though its function is uncertain. Unmatched junction bases numbered 5, after V lost 6 bases and J lost 0 bases. The CDR3 loop spans 15 amino acids. CDR3 nucleotide sequence: TGTGCCAGCAGGCAGCGGGGTGACTCCTACAATGAGCAGTTCTTC. This encodes CASRQRGDSYNEQFF.

This clonotype was detected many times. This chain links TRBV28 with TRBJ1-1; D possibly corresponds to TRBD1 (6 bases). The CDR3 is 13 residues long. The V and J ends lost 6 bases and 1 base respectively, with 9 bases between them. CDR1 and CDR2 (germline): MDHEN, SYDVKM. The chain's CDR3 is CASSETGNTEAFF. In DNA, the CDR3 is TGTGCCAGCAGCGAGACAGGGAACACTGAAGCTTTCTTT.

This clonotype occurred once. The gene calls are TRBV5-4 and TRBJ2-2; 8 bases are shared with TRBD1. Germline V gives CDR1 SGHNT, CDR2 YYREEE (reference sequence). Germline trimming cut 0 bases from V and 14 bases from J; bases unmatched to any gene: 3. CDR3 size: 12 residues. CDR3 in DNA: TGTGCCAGCAGCTTGGGTACAGGGGGACTGTTTTTT. Translation: CASSLGTGGLFF.